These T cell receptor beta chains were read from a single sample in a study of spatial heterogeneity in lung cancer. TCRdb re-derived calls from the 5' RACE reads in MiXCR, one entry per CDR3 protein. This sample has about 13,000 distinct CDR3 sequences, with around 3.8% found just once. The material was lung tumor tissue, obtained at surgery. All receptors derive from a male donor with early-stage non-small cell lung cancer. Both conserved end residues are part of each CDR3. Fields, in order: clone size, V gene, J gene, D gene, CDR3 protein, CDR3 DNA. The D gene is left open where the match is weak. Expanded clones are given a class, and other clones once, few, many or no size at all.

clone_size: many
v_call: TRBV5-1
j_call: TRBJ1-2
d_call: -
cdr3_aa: CASSNAVYGYTF
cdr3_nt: TGCGCCAGCAGTAATGCGGTGTATGGCTACACCTTC

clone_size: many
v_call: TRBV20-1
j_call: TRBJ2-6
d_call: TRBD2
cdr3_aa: CSATLAGVGANVLTF
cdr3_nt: TGCAGTGCAACCCTAGCGGGAGTGGGGGCCAACGTCCTGACTTTC

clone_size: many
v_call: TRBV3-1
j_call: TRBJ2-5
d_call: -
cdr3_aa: CASSQAGPETQYF
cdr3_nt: TGTGCCAGCAGCCAAGCGGGTCCGGAGACCCAGTACTTC

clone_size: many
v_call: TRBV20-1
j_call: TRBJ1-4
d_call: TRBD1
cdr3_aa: CSAGPGTGDEKLFF
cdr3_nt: TGCAGTGCCGGACCTGGGACAGGAGATGAAAAACTGTTTTTT

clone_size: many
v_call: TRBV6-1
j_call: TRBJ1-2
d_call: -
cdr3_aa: CASSESGVANYGYTF
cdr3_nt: TGTGCCAGCAGTGAAAGCGGGGTAGCTAACTATGGCTACACCTTC

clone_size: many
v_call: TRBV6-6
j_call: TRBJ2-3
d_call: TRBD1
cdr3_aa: CASIGRGSDTQYF
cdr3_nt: TGTGCCAGCATCGGCAGGGGGTCAGATACGCAGTATTTT

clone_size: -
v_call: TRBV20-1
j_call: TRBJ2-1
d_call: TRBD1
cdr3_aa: CSARVLQGACDEQFF
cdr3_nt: TGCAGTGCTAGAGTTTTACAGGGGGCATGCGATGAGCAGTTCTTC

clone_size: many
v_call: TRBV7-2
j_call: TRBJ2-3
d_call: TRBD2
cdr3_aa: CASSLLAGGITDTQYF
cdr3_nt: TGTGCCAGCAGCTTACTCGCGGGGGGGATAACAGATACGCAGTATTTT

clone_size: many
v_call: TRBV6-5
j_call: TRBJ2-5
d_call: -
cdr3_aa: CASSQSGCRETQYF
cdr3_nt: TGTGCCAGCAGCCAATCGGGTTGTCGAGAGACCCAGTACTTC

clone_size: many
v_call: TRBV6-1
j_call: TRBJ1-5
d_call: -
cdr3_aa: CASGQGGDQPQHF
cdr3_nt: TGTGCCAGCGGTCAGGGAGGGGATCAGCCCCAGCATTTT

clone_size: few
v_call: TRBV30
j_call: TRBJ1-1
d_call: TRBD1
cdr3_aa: CAWSVIPDRGNTEAFF
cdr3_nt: TGTGCCTGGAGTGTTATCCCCGACAGGGGAAACACTGAAGCTTTCTTT

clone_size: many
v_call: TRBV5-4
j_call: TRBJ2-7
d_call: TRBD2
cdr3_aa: CASSPGEGGPYEQYF
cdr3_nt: TGTGCCAGCAGCCCCGGGGAGGGAGGGCCGTACGAGCAGTACTTC

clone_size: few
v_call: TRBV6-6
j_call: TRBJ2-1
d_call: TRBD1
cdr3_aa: CASSYRQGLNNEQFF
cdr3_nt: TGTGCCAGCAGCTACCGACAGGGTCTTAACAATGAGCAGTTCTTC

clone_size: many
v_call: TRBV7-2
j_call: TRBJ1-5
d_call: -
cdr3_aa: CASSTPSKPQHF
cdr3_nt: TGTGCCAGCAGCACGCCTTCGAAACCCCAGCATTTT

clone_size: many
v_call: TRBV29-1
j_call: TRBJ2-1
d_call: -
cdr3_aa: CSVSDNEQFF
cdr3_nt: TGCAGCGTTTCGGACAATGAGCAGTTCTTC

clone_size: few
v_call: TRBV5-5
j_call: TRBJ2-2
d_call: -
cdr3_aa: CASSSRLVLGQNTGELFF
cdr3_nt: TGTGCCAGCAGCTCTCGACTAGTCCTTGGGCAGAACACCGGGGAGCTGTTTTTT

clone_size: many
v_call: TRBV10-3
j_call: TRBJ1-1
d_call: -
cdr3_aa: CAISDLGRNTEAFF
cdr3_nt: TGTGCCATCAGTGATCTGGGCCGGAACACTGAAGCTTTCTTT

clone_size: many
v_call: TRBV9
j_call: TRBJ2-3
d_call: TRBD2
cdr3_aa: CASSVVPSGGGADTQYF
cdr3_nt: TGTGCCAGCAGCGTAGTCCCTAGCGGGGGGGGAGCAGATACGCAGTATTTT

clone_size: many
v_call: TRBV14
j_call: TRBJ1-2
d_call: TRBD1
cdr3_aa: CASSLIPYRDRDYGDTF
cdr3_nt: TGTGCCAGCAGCCTAATCCCATACCGGGACAGAGACTATGGCGACACCTTC

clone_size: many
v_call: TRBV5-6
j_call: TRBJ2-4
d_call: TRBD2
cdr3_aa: CASSLAGRVIQYF
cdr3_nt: TGTGCCAGCAGCTTGGCCGGGAGGGTTATTCAGTACTTC

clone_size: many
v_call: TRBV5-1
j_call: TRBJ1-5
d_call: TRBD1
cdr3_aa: CASSYGQGQPQHF
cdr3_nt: TGCGCCAGCAGCTACGGACAGGGGCAGCCCCAGCATTTT

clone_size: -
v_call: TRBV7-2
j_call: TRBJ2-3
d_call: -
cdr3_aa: CASSYDGYRTDTQYF
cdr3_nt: TGTGCCAGCAGCTACGACGGGTACCGCACAGATACGCAGTATTTT

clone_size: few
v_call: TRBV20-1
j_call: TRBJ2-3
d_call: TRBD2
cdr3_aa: CSARRTSGGTSTDTQYF
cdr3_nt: TGCAGTGCCCGGAGGACTAGCGGGGGGACTAGCACAGATACGCAGTATTTT

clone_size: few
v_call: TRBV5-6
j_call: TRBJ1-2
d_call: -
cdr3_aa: CASSMGDYGYTF
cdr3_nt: TGTGCCAGCAGCATGGGAGACTATGGCTACACCTTC

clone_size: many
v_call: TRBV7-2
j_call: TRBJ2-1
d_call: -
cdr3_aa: CASSLDSTNNEQFF
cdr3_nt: TGTGCCAGCAGCTTAGACAGCACGAACAATGAGCAGTTCTTC

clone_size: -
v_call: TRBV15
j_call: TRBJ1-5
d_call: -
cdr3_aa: CATSRVGGPSQPQHF
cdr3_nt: TGTGCCACCAGCAGAGTCGGGGGGCCATCCCAGCCCCAGCATTTT

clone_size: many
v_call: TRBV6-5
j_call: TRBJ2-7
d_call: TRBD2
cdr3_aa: CASSYQSREAYEQYF
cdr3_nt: TGTGCCAGCAGTTACCAGTCGCGGGAGGCCTACGAGCAGTACTTC

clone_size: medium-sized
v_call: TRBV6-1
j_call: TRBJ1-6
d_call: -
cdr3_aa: CASSERRNSPLHF
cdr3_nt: TGTGCCAGCAGTGAGCGTAGAAATTCACCCCTCCACTTT

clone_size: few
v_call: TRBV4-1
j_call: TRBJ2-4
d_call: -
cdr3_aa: CASSQNAIAKNIQYF
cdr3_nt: TGCGCCAGCAGCCAAAATGCGATAGCCAAAAACATTCAGTACTTC

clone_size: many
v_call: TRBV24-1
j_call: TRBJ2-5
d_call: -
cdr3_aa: CATSGGYQETQYF
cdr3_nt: TGTGCCACCAGTGGTGGGTACCAAGAGACCCAGTACTTC

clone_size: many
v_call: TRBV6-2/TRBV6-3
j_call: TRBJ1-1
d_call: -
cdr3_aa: CASSYSPGQLNTEAFF
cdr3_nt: TGTGCCAGCAGTTATTCTCCAGGACAGTTGAACACTGAAGCTTTCTTT

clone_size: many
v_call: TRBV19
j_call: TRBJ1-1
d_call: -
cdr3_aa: CASSIVAAAGWGTEAFF
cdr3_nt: TGTGCCAGTAGTATAGTGGCTGCGGCAGGTTGGGGGACTGAAGCTTTCTTT

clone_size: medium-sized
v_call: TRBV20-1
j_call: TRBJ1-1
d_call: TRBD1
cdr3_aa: CSADQGASTEAFF
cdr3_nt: TGCAGTGCTGATCAGGGGGCAAGCACTGAAGCTTTCTTT

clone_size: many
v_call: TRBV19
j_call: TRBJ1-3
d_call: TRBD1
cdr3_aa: CATDRGSGNTIYF
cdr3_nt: TGTGCCACCGACAGGGGGTCTGGAAACACCATATATTTT

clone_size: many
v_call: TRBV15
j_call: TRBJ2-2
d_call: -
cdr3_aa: CATSRKRGGYNVGELFF
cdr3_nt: TGTGCCACCAGCAGAAAAAGGGGCGGGTACAACGTCGGGGAGCTGTTTTTT

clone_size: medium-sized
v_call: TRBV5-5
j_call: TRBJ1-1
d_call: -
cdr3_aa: CASSLGTGNTEAFF
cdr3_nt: TGTGCCAGCAGCTTAGGGACGGGAAACACTGAAGCTTTCTTT

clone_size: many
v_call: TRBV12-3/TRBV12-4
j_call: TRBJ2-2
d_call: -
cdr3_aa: CASSPISTGELFF
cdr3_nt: TGTGCCAGCAGCCCTATAAGCACCGGGGAGCTGTTTTTT

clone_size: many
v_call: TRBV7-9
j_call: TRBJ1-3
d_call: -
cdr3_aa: CASSKDTGNTIYF
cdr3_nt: TGTGCCAGCAGCAAAGACACCGGAAACACCATATATTTT

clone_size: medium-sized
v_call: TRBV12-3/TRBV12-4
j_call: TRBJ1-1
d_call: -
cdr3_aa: CASTYSRNTEAFF
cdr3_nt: TGTGCCAGCACATACAGCCGTAACACTGAAGCTTTCTTT

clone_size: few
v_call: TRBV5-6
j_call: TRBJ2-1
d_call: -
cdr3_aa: CASSSRGGVKVGEQFF
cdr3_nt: TGTGCCAGCAGCTCGAGGGGCGGGGTGAAAGTCGGGGAGCAGTTCTTC

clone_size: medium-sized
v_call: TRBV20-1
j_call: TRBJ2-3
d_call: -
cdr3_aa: CSARVATDTQYF
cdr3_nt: TGCAGTGCTAGGGTGGCCACAGATACGCAGTATTTT

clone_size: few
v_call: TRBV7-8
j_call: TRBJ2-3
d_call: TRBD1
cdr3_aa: CASSHENRGGTDTQYF
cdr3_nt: TGTGCCAGCAGTCACGAAAACAGGGGTGGAACAGATACGCAGTATTTT

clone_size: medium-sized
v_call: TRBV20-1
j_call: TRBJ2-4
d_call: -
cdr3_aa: CSARETGRNIQYF
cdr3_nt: TGCAGTGCTAGAGAAACAGGGAGAAACATTCAGTACTTC

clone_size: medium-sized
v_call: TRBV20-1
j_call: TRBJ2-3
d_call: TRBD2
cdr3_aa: CSAPSGSTDTQYF
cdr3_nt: TGCAGTGCCCCGAGCGGGAGTACAGATACGCAGTATTTT